These 30 T cell receptor beta chains were all obtained from the same sample, sequenced in a study of immune cell composition in non-small cell lung cancer. TCRdb's copy holds only in-frame clones and misses some; the assay was immunoSEQ multiplex PCR. The table includes roughly 16,000 clones, around four fifths detected once. Normal lung was sampled as far from the tumour as possible, at least 3 cm. Separately, the same data were catalogued under a study of CD4 T cells in lung cancer.

The sequenced sample consisted of non-adjacent lung tissue. These TCRs come from a human donor with non-small cell lung cancer.

The V gene is TRBV7-3, the J gene TRBJ2-3, with 7 bases matching TRBD2. This CDR3 contains 15 residues. Germline V gene lookup returns CDR1 SGHTA and CDR2 FQGTGA. V was clipped by 1 base and J by 1 base; unmatched bases: 2. In DNA, the CDR3 is TGTGCCAGCAGCTTAAGCCTAGCGGGCACAGATACGCAGTATTTT. Translating it yields CASSLSLAGTDTQYF.

CDR3 amino acids: CASSDDSFTEAFF. CDR3 in DNA: TGTGCCAGCAGTGATGACAGTTTCACTGAAGCTTTCTTT. This chain connects TRBV6-1 to TRBJ1-1; perhaps TRBD1 as D (5 bases). The CDR3 length is 13 residues. V shed 3 bases and J shed 4 bases, with 9 bases lying between them. Germline V gene sequence: CDR1 MNHNS, CDR2 SASEGT.

V gene TRBV9 combines with J gene TRBJ1-5, with 7 nucleotides matching TRBD1. V lost 4 bases and J lost 3; bases outside the gene matches: 4. Germline V gene lookup returns CDR1 SGDLS and CDR2 YYNGEE. This CDR3 comprises 14 residues. CDR3 in DNA: TGTGCCAGCAGCCGACAGGGCAACAATCAGCCCCAGCATTTT. Translation gives CASSRQGNNQPQHF.

About this clone itself: An end of the junction differs from the germline gene, which may be a read error. The chain has TRBV7-7 and TRBJ1-1; no reliable D call. This CDR3 contains 13 residues. CDR1 and CDR2 (germline): SSHAT, FNYEAQ (reference sequence). CDR3 in amino acids: CASSLAANTEAFF. CDR3 in DNA: TGTGCTAGCAGCTTAGCTGCGAACACTGAAGCTTTCTTT. The complete variable domain, with remaining parts taken from reference TRBV7-7 and TRBJ1-1, reads GAGVSQSPRYKVTKRGQDVTLRCDPISSHATLYWYQQALGQGPEFLTYFNYEAQPDKSGLPSDRFSAERPEGSISTLTIQRTEQRDSAMYRCASSLAANTEAFFGQGTRLTVV.

On this clone: Mismatch with germline at one junction end may stem from a read error. V and J are TRBV7-7 and TRBJ2-1, with TRBD1 identical over 7 bases. Per germline, CDR1 SSHAT and CDR2 FNYEAQ (reference sequence). The CDR3 has 14 residues. The CDR3 bases are TGTGCTAGCAGCTCCCGGGACAGAATGTATGAGCAGTTCTTC. It translates to CASSSRDRMYEQFF.

V usage is TRBV27 and J usage is TRBJ1-1; TRBD1 is a possible D gene (5 bases). V gave up 6 bases and J gave up 7 bases, with 18 bases separating them. Germline V gene sequence: CDR1 MNHEY, CDR2 SMNVEV (reference sequence). The CDR3 runs 14 residues. The CDR3 region is CASRPRRGRVEAFF. CDR3 nucleotide sequence: TGTGCCAGCAGGCCCAGGAGGGGAAGGGTTGAAGCTTTCTTT.

Here the CDR3 reads CASSRGTGGFSYEQYF. The CDR3 DNA sequence: TGTGCCAGCTCACGAGGGACAGGGGGTTTCTCCTACGAGCAGTACTTC. This chain uses TRBV18 with TRBJ2-7, with 11 bases aligning to TRBD1. V shed 4 bases and J 0 bases; nucleotides not matched to a gene: 5. CDR3 size: 16 residues. The germline V gene has CDR1 KGHSH and CDR2 LQKENI.

This chain links TRBV2 with TRBJ2-1, with D possibly being TRBD2 (6 bases). This CDR3 spans 15 amino acids. CDR1 is SNHLY and CDR2 is FYNNEI in the germline V gene. V was shortened by 3 bases and J by 3 bases, with 12 bases between the two germline ends. DNA of the CDR3: TGTGCCAGCAGTGAGTGGGGGGATTACTACAATGAGCAGTTCTTC. Residues: CASSEWGDYYNEQFF.

This chain links TRBV6-1 with TRBJ2-4, with D perhaps TRBD1 (5 bases). The V end was cut by 3 bases, the J end by 1 base, with 13 bases between. This CDR3 is 16 amino acids long. Germline loops: CDR1 MNHNS, CDR2 SASEGT. The CDR3 loop reads CASSDPGLSAKNIQYF. DNA for the CDR3: TGTGCCAGCAGTGACCCAGGGCTCTCGGCCAAAAACATTCAGTACTTC.

This chain uses TRBV6-7 with TRBJ2-1; D gene ambiguous. TRBV6-7 is sorted into the ORF group, with uncertain function. Trimming pared 7 bases from V and 9 bases from J, leaving 13 bases between. This CDR3 is built from 12 residues. CDR3 DNA: TGTGCCAGCACATTGATCGAGAGTGAGCAGTTCTTC. Translated, it gives CASTLIESEQFF.

The chain combines TRBV6-5 with TRBJ2-7; possible D gene TRBD1, 5 bases. The V and J ends lost 7 bases and 2 bases respectively, with 18 bases between them. The germline CDR1 and CDR2 sequences are MNHEY and SVGAGI. The CDR3 covers 15 residues. The CDR3 nucleotides read TGTGCCAGCACCCAGGGTCACACCTATCCCTACGAGCAGTACTTC. Amino acids: CASTQGHTYPYEQYF.

In DNA, the CDR3 is TGCGCCAGCAGCTGGAGACAGGGGTCCGCTGGTGACACTGAAGCTTTCTTT. Protein product: CASSWRQGSAGDTEAFF. This chain links TRBV5-1 with TRBJ1-1; 8 nucleotides match TRBD1. Per the germline V gene, CDR1 is SGHRS and CDR2 is YFSETQ. Losses at the gene ends were 3 bases for V and 3 bases for J; bases not matched to a gene: 13. This CDR3 is 17 amino acids long.

The rearrangement links TRBV7-3 to TRBJ2-1; maybe TRBD2 (6 bases). CDR1 and CDR2 (germline): SGHTA, FQGTGA. The V and J ends lost 5 bases and 0 bases respectively, with 11 bases between them. The CDR3 spans 15 residues. The CDR3: CASSPGTFSYNEQFF. The DNA of the CDR3 is TGTGCCAGCAGCCCCGGGACTTTCTCCTACAATGAGCAGTTCTTC.

The chain recombines TRBV5-1 with TRBJ1-5, with D tentatively TRBD1 (5 bases). CDR1 and CDR2 from the germline V gene are SGHRS and YFSETQ. The CDR3 spans 13 residues. V dropped 5 bases and J dropped 2 bases, with 8 bases sitting between them. The CDR3 DNA reads TGCGCCAGCAGTTGGGACGGCAATCAGCCCCAGCATTTT. This codes for CASSWDGNQPQHF.

This sequence joins TRBV7-9 and TRBJ2-7; D not resolved. Germline loops: CDR1 SEHNR, CDR2 FQNEAQ (reference sequence). V was clipped by 5 bases and J by 1 base, with 24 bases between them. The CDR3 has 18 amino acids. CDR3 in amino acids: CASSPHSLPRYRSYEQYF. As DNA, the CDR3 is TGTGCCAGCAGCCCCCATAGTCTCCCTCGGTACCGATCCTACGAGCAGTACTTC.

This chain connects TRBV9 to TRBJ2-3; TRBD2 matches 10 bases. J lost 2 bases, V lost 3 bases, and 3 bases had no gene match. Germline CDR1 SGDLS, CDR2 YYNGEE. This CDR3 has 15 residues. In nucleotides, the CDR3 is TGTGCCAGCAGCGCACTAGCGGGGTTCACAGATACGCAGTATTTT. Protein sequence: CASSALAGFTDTQYF. Full variable domain (rest looked up from reference TRBV9 and TRBJ2-3): DSGVTQTPKHLITATGQRVTLRCSPRSGDLSVYWYQQSLDQGLQFLIQYYNGEERAKGNILERFSAQQFPDLHSELNLSSLELGDSALYFCASSALAGFTDTQYFGPGTRLTVL.

This clone ranks as medium-sized. This chain connects TRBV7-6 to TRBJ2-2; tentatively, D is TRBD2 (6 bases). In germline, CDR1 is SGHVS, CDR2 FNYEAQ. This CDR3 has 15 amino acids. Trimming shortened V by 2 bases and J by 4 bases, and 11 bases separated the two germline ends. CDR3 amino acids: CASSLSGEVTGELFF. Written as DNA, the CDR3 is TGTGCCAGCAGCTTATCGGGAGAGGTCACCGGGGAGCTGTTTTTT. Together with reference TRBV7-6 and TRBJ2-2, the CDR3 gives the full variable domain: GAGVSQSPRYKVTKRGQDVALRCDPISGHVSLYWYRQALGQGPEFLTYFNYEAQQDKSGLPNDRFSAERPEGSISTLTIQRTEQRDSAMYRCASSLSGEVTGELFFGEGSRLTVL.

This rearrangement joins TRBV14 to TRBJ1-1, with 9 nucleotides matching TRBD1. Trimming removed 4 bases from V and 4 bases from J; junction bases left unmatched: 4. This CDR3 is 14 amino acids long. The germline gives CDR1 SGHDN, CDR2 FVKESK. In DNA form, the CDR3 reads TGTGCCAGCAGCCGGGGACAGGGAGTCACTGAAGCTTTCTTT. The encoded protein is CASSRGQGVTEAFF.

The chain has TRBV27 and TRBJ2-1; 10 bases agree with TRBD2. J gave up 5 bases and V 2 bases, and 3 bases lay outside the gene matches. The length of the CDR3 is 15 residues. Per germline, CDR1 MNHEY and CDR2 SMNVEV (reference sequence). CDR3 loop: CASSLGLAGDNEQFF. The CDR3 DNA reads TGTGCCAGCAGTTTAGGGCTAGCGGGGGACAATGAGCAGTTCTTC.

DNA of the CDR3: TGTGCCAGCAGTGGTTACCGGGACAGGGGGTCAAATACGCAGTATTTT. This encodes CASSGYRDRGSNTQYF. The gene calls are TRBV6-1 and TRBJ2-3; 11 bases align to TRBD1. Germline-derived CDR1 and CDR2 are MNHNS and SASEGT. V lost 4 bases, J lost 7 bases, and 10 bases stayed unmatched. The CDR3 length is 16 residues.

As for this clone: A much larger clonotype is one base distant, so this may be a read error. The sample carries other DNA sequences with the same CDR3. The chain carries TRBV5-8 and TRBJ1-1; D perhaps matches TRBD1 (6 bases). The ends were cut back, 5 bases at V and 1 base at J, with 9 bases in the middle. CDR3 length equals 13 residues. Germline CDR1 reads SGHTS; CDR2 reads YDEGEE. CDR3 DNA sequence: TGTGCCAGCAGGGGGACAAGGAACACTGAAGCTTTCTTT. It encodes CASRGTRNTEAFF.

The table lists this clone with a few counts. This chain links TRBV29-1 with TRBJ2-7, with D possibly being TRBD2 (5 bases). Germline V gene sequence: CDR1 SQVTM, CDR2 ANQGSEA. This CDR3 is built from 12 residues. Trimming took 4 bases from V and 1 from J, leaving 8 bases between them. CDR3 coding DNA: TGCAGCGTTGTTGGGAGTTCCTACGAGCAGTACTTC. Its translation: CSVVGSSYEQYF.

The chain combines TRBV11-2 with TRBJ1-6; D is unclear. The CDR3 length is 15 residues. The germline V gene has CDR1 SGHAT and CDR2 FQNNGV. Between the trimmed V and J ends, which lost 2 bases and 7 bases, there was a span of 12 bases. In DNA form, the CDR3 reads TGTGCCAGCAGCTTACAGCCAGACGGGAATTCACCCCTCCACTTT. Protein: CASSLQPDGNSPLHF.

The chain uses TRBV2 and TRBJ2-7; D call uncertain. The ends were cut back, 7 bases at V and 2 bases at J, with 9 bases in the middle. Germline V gives CDR1 SNHLY, CDR2 FYNNEI. The CDR3 contains 12 residues. Here the CDR3 reads CASTFHTYEQYF. The CDR3 nucleotides read TGTGCCAGCACATTTCATACCTACGAGCAGTACTTC. The full variable domain, with the rest looked up from reference TRBV2 and TRBJ2-7, is EPEVTQTPSHQVTQMGQEVILRCVPISNHLYFYWYRQILGQKVEFLVSFYNNEISEKSEIFDDQFSVERPDGSNFTLKIRSTKLEDSAMYFCASTFHTYEQYFGPGTRLTVT.

This chain links TRBV7-2 with TRBJ1-2; 10 nucleotides align to TRBD1. This CDR3 contains 15 residues. The trim removed 3 bases at V and 8 bases at J, leaving 9 bases unmatched. Germline CDR1 reads SGHTA; CDR2 reads FQGNSA. DNA for the CDR3: TGTGCCAGCAGCTTCATCCGGGACAGGGGCATCGGCTACACCTTC. Encoded protein: CASSFIRDRGIGYTF.

This chain connects TRBV9 to TRBJ1-1; a weak D match, TRBD1 (6 bases). Trimming removed 0 bases from V and 4 bases from J, with 13 bases in between. The CDR3 totals 15 residues. Germline V CDR1 and CDR2: SGDLS, YYNGEE. The CDR3 spells CASSVVGGQSTEAFF. In DNA, the CDR3 is TGTGCCAGCAGCGTAGTCGGGGGGCAGAGCACTGAAGCTTTCTTT.

The chain links TRBV28 to TRBJ1-6; D call uncertain. The CDR3 has 11 residues. In germline, CDR1 is MDHEN, CDR2 SYDVKM. Trimming removed 3 bases at V and 7 bases at J, with 1 base between. CDR3 protein: CASSLNSPLHF. The CDR3 nucleotides read TGTGCCAGCAGTTTGAATTCACCCCTCCACTTT. The variable domain in full, completed from reference TRBV28 and TRBJ1-6, reads DVKVTQSSRYLVKRTGEKVFLECVQDMDHENMFWYRQDPGLGLRLIYFSYDVKMKEKGDIPEGYSVSREKKERFSLILESASTNQTSMYLCASSLNSPLHFGNGTRLTVT.

This clone was observed once. The CDR3 region has the DNA TGTGCCAGCAGTGAATTGGGATTGGGCTACGAAGCTTTCTTT. Translating gives CASSELGLGYEAFF. The chain uses TRBV6-1 and TRBJ1-1; D remains ambiguous. This CDR3 is 14 amino acids long. Trimming left V 2 bases short and J 8 bases short, with 15 bases between. Germline V gene lookup returns CDR1 MNHNS and CDR2 SASEGT.

This chain links TRBV4-2 with TRBJ1-2; TRBD1 aligns across 7 bases. Per germline, CDR1 LGHNA and CDR2 YNFKEQ. This CDR3 region has 15 residues. Trimming at V came to 0 bases and at J to 7 bases, leaving 8 bases not matched to a gene. The CDR3 spells CASSQESRGYFGYTF. CDR3 nucleotides: TGTGCCAGCAGCCAAGAATCCAGGGGGTATTTTGGCTACACCTTC.

V gene TRBV4-3 combines with J gene TRBJ2-2; no definite D call. Germline-derived CDR1 and CDR2 are LGHNA and YSLEER. V dropped 0 bases and J dropped 5 bases, with 10 bases sitting between them. There are 15 residues in the CDR3. The CDR3: CASSQDLTDTGELFF. CDR3 sequence (DNA): TGCGCCAGCAGCCAAGATCTTACAGATACCGGGGAGCTGTTTTTT.